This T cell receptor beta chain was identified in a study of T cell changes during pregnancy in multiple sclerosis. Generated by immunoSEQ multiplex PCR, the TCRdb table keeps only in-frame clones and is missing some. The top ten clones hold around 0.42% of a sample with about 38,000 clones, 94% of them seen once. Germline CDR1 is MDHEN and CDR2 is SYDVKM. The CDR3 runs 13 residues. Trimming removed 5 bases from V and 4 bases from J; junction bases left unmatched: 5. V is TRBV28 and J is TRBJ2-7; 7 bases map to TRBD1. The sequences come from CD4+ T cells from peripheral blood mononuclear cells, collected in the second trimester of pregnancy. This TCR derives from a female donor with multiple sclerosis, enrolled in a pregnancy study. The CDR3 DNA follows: TGTGCCAGCAGTCAAGGGGGCCGGTACGAGCAGTACTTC. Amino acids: CASSQGGRYEQYF.